This TCR beta chain was recorded in a study of vaccination and CD4 T cells after COVID-19. Study summary: Two of the convalescents were Hispanic, and convalescents were six males and four females. The post-COVID sampling time was a median 101 days after diagnosis, ranging from 35 to 161. Study results and caveats: Within the convalescent patients, spike mono-reactivity was found in 304 of 307 vaccine-specific clones.

The germline gives CDR1 SGHVS, CDR2 FNYEAQ. V was pared by 1 base and J by 4 bases, with 9 bases of the junction left unmatched. The length of the CDR3 is 16 residues. Details on this clonotype: Its antigen remains unknown.

TCRdb used MiXCR to reprocess the PCR reads, holding one entry per CDR3 protein. This table holds 20,000 to 25,000 distinct CDR3 sequences, under 75% found once. The receptor's source is a human donor who had recovered from COVID-19. The V gene is TRBV7-6, the J gene TRBJ1-2, with TRBD1 matching 7 bases. The material sequenced was CD4+ T cells from blood, taken before SARS-CoV-2 vaccination. Here the CDR3 reads CASSLELGQNVYGYTF. Here the CDR3 DNA reads TGTGCCAGCAGCTTAGAATTGGGACAGAACGTCTATGGCTACACCTTC.